These 22 T cell receptor beta chains were sequenced from one sample in a study of blood T cell repertoires in COVID-19. The method was immunoSEQ multiplex PCR; TCRdb's version includes in-frame clones alone and lacks a portion of them. This repertoire shows roughly 190,000 clones, 86% found once; its top ten account for roughly 11%. The sample comprised peripheral blood. These receptors all stem from a woman aged 55-75 years with COVID-19, enrolled during active disease.

The chain carries TRBV4-2 and TRBJ1-1; the match to TRBD1 covers 9 bases. Germline trimming cut 4 bases from V and 9 bases from J; bases unmatched to any gene: 6. The CDR3 is 13 residues long. Germline lookup yields CDR1 LGHNA and CDR2 YNFKEQ. Written as DNA, the CDR3 is TGTGCCAGCAGCCGGGGACAGGGTTTGAAAGCTTTCTTT. This codes for CASSRGQGLKAFF.

This chain connects TRBV10-3 to TRBJ2-3; 7 bases line up with TRBD2. V trimming: 6 bases; J trimming: 4 bases; junction bases outside the gene matches: 7. The CDR3 is made up of 14 amino acids. Germline CDR1 ENHRY, CDR2 SYGVKD. The CDR3 here is CAIRGRLAADTQYF. CDR3 in DNA: TGTGCCATCAGGGGAAGACTAGCCGCAGATACGCAGTATTTT.

The rearrangement links TRBV7-2 to TRBJ1-1; D gene uncertain. Looked up from germline, CDR1 is SGHTA and CDR2 is FQGNSA. This CDR3 is 16 amino acids long. V was pared by 1 base and J by 0 bases, with 12 bases between. CDR3 sequence (DNA): TGTGCCAGCAGCTTAGTGAGGGCCGGCATGAACACTGAAGCTTTCTTT. It yields the protein CASSLVRAGMNTEAFF.

The V gene is TRBV7-9, the J gene TRBJ2-5; 8 bases match TRBD1. Germline trimming cut 5 bases from V and 7 bases from J; bases unmatched to any gene: 12. The CDR3 totals 15 residues. The germline CDR1 and CDR2 sequences are SEHNR and FQNEAQ (reference sequence). CDR3 amino acids: CASSPGGARQGTQYF. Here the CDR3 DNA reads TGTGCCAGCAGCCCAGGGGGCGCCCGCCAGGGGACCCAGTACTTC.

V usage is TRBV5-1 and J usage is TRBJ2-1, with 10 bases lining up with TRBD2. V gave up 4 bases and J gave up 6 bases; unmatched junction bases: 4. CDR1 SGHRS and CDR2 YFSETQ come from the germline V gene. This CDR3 has 14 amino acids. The CDR3 DNA is TGCGCCAGCAGCCCGAGGACTAGCGGCAATGAGCAGTTCTTC. Translating gives CASSPRTSGNEQFF.

About this clone: This CDR3 is also generated by other DNA sequences in the sample. The chain couples TRBV6-5 to TRBJ1-3; 9 bases map to TRBD1. J gave up 4 bases and V 6 bases, and 4 bases lay outside the gene matches. The CDR3 runs 14 residues. CDR1 and CDR2 (germline): MNHEY, SVGAGI. CDR3 amino acids: CASSRTGAGNTIYF. The CDR3 DNA sequence: TGTGCCAGCAGCCGGACAGGGGCGGGAAACACCATATATTTT.

The V gene is TRBV6-2 or TRBV6-3, the J gene TRBJ1-5, with D unclear. Germline-derived CDR1 and CDR2 are MNHEY and SVGEGT. The CDR3 totals 14 residues. V gave up 3 bases and J gave up 0 bases, with 6 bases separating them. The CDR3 DNA follows: TGTGCCAGCAGTTATCCCGGTAGCAATCAGCCCCAGCATTTT. Translated: CASSYPGSNQPQHF.

The V gene is TRBV29-1, the J gene TRBJ1-2; 7 nucleotides align to TRBD1. The CDR3 contains 13 residues. The germline gives CDR1 SQVTM, CDR2 ANQGSEA. Unmatched junction bases numbered 12, after V lost 6 bases and J lost 8 bases. The CDR3 sequence is CSVRTDRERGYTF. The CDR3 DNA follows: TGCAGCGTCAGAACCGACAGGGAGCGGGGCTACACCTTC.

The sample holds one count of this clone. The rearrangement links TRBV24-1 to TRBJ2-7; possible D gene TRBD1, 7 bases. Germline loops: CDR1 KGHDR, CDR2 SFDVKD. The CDR3 length is 15 residues. V was cut by 4 bases and J by 6 bases, with 18 bases left in between. CDR3 region: CATSDPAGGSIEQYF. DNA for the CDR3: TGTGCCACCAGTGACCCGGCAGGGGGGTCGATCGAGCAGTACTTC.

V usage is TRBV30 and J usage is TRBJ1-4; TRBD1 is a possible D gene (5 bases). Germline CDR1 GTSNPN, CDR2 SVGIG (reference sequence). The CDR3 is made up of 14 amino acids. V shed 3 bases and J shed 0 bases, with 8 bases lying between them. The CDR3 nucleotides read TGTGCCTGGAGCCAGGGTTCAACTAATGAAAAACTGTTTTTT. Translated: CAWSQGSTNEKLFF.

The chain carries TRBV19 and TRBJ1-5; D may be TRBD1 (6 bases). V gave up 3 bases and J gave up 7 bases, with 22 bases separating them. In germline, CDR1 is LNHDA, CDR2 SQIVND (reference sequence). CDR3 length: 17 amino acids. CDR3 loop: CASSMGVAGDGRQPQHF. The CDR3 DNA reads as TGTGCCAGTAGTATGGGGGTAGCAGGGGACGGTAGACAGCCCCAGCATTTT.

The chain has TRBV10-3 and TRBJ1-4; 7 nucleotides line up with TRBD1. Germline assignment: CDR1 ENHRY and CDR2 SYGVKD. With V trimmed by 3 bases and J by 8 bases, 3 bases remained unmatched. The CDR3 totals 13 residues. The CDR3 here is CAISDLDREKLFF. The CDR3 DNA follows: TGTGCCATCAGTGATCTGGACAGGGAAAAACTGTTTTTT.

The chain recombines TRBV11-2 with TRBJ1-2; no definite D call. The V gene lost 4 bases and the J gene lost 2 bases, with 8 bases spanning the gap. This CDR3 spans 13 amino acids. Germline V gives CDR1 SGHAT, CDR2 FQNNGV. CDR3: CASSSTANYGYTF. The CDR3, as DNA: TGTGCCAGCAGCTCCACAGCAAACTATGGCTACACCTTC.

This chain joins TRBV5-6 and TRBJ1-2; D not resolved. The V end lost 2 bases, the J end lost 5 bases, and 13 bases lay between the germline ends. This CDR3 region has 14 residues. CDR1 and CDR2 (germline): SGHDT, YYEEEE. The CDR3 region has the DNA TGTGCCAGCAGCTTAGCAGGCTACCAATATGGCTACACCTTC. Encoded protein: CASSLAGYQYGYTF.

The chain is built from TRBV6-2 or TRBV6-3 and TRBJ2-7; D possibly corresponds to TRBD1 (7 bases). Deletions cut 4 bases from V and 2 bases from J, with 18 bases between. Germline lookup yields CDR1 MNHEY and CDR2 SVGEGT. The CDR3 runs to 16 residues. DNA for the CDR3: TGTGCCAGCAGTTCCGTCCGGACAGGACTAACCTACGAGCAGTACTTC. This codes for CASSSVRTGLTYEQYF.

The chain recombines TRBV18 with TRBJ2-7; TRBD2 matches 7 bases. The CDR3 covers 14 residues. Germline V lookup: CDR1 KGHSH, CDR2 LQKENI. Trimming cost V 8 bases and J 7 bases; bases outside gene matches: 14. The CDR3 loop is CASAEGGAGREQYF. CDR3 coding DNA: TGTGCCAGCGCTGAAGGTGGAGCGGGGAGGGAGCAGTACTTC.

This rearrangement joins TRBV3-1 (or the pseudogene TRBV3-2) to TRBJ1-6, with 9 bases aligning to TRBD1. Trimming took 4 bases from V and 6 from J; bases not matched to a gene: 7. The germline V gene encodes CDR1 LGHDT and CDR2 YNNKEL (reference sequence). This CDR3 spans 16 amino acids. CDR3 residues: CASSLKTGGVNSPLHF. In nucleotides, the CDR3 is TGTGCCAGCAGCCTTAAAACAGGGGGCGTTAATTCACCCCTCCACTTT.

The chain links TRBV7-9 to TRBJ1-6; 10 bases fit TRBD1. Germline CDR1 is SEHNR and CDR2 is FQNEAQ (reference sequence). V lost 5 bases, J lost 7 bases, and 5 bases stayed unmatched. This CDR3 spans 15 amino acids. CDR3 nucleotides: TGTGCCAGCAGCCCTATGGGACAGGGGAATTCACCCCTCCACTTT. Translation: CASSPMGQGNSPLHF.

The rearrangement joins TRBV7-3 to TRBJ2-7; TRBD2 matches 10 bases. Trimming removed 5 bases from V and 5 bases from J; junction bases left unmatched: 6. The germline gives CDR1 SGHTA, CDR2 FQGTGA. There are 14 residues in the CDR3. The CDR3 spells CASSPLAGQNEQYF. The CDR3 bases are TGTGCCAGCAGCCCACTAGCGGGACAGAACGAGCAGTACTTC.

The genes are TRBV19 and TRBJ2-7; TRBD2 agrees at 10 bases. The CDR3 loop spans 14 amino acids. The germline gives CDR1 LNHDA, CDR2 SQIVND (reference sequence). Trimming at V came to 4 bases and at J to 0 bases, leaving 0 bases not matched to a gene. CDR3 sequence reads: CASSTSGSSYEQYF. CDR3 DNA sequence: TGTGCCAGTAGTACTAGCGGGAGCTCCTACGAGCAGTACTTC.

The V and J genes are TRBV6-6 and TRBJ2-1; D is ambiguous. V gave up 4 bases and J gave up 8 bases, with 12 bases separating them. The germline V gene encodes CDR1 MNHNY and CDR2 SVGAGI (reference sequence). CDR3 size: 13 residues. The chain's CDR3 is CASSSPSLDEQFF. The CDR3 coding sequence is TGTGCCAGCAGTTCTCCCTCCCTCGATGAGCAGTTCTTC.

The rearrangement joins TRBV10-1 to TRBJ1-1, with 11 bases lining up with TRBD1. V trimming: 5 bases; J trimming: 4 bases; junction bases outside the gene matches: 6. Germline V gene data show CDR1 as WNHNN and CDR2 as SYGVQD (reference sequence). The CDR3 extends over 15 amino acids. The CDR3 region is CASSKNGQGATEAFF. The CDR3 nucleotides read TGCGCCAGCAGTAAGAACGGACAGGGGGCCACTGAAGCTTTCTTT.